This T cell receptor beta chain was sequenced during a study of naive and memory T cell subsets. Treatment noted: skin biopsy from PPD injection site in Mantoux-positive individual. An oligonucleotide containing a UMI was ligated to the 3' end of TCR cDNA. Tuberculin skin test biopsies were taken where PPD was injected in Mantoux-positive people. Cells were not sorted; total RNA input targeted roughly 1 to 1,100 ng. Remarks on this clonotype: As yet, its antigen is unknown. A read error is possible here, since a much larger clone lies one base away.

General study points: More TCRs at tuberculin sites were read as hypersensitivity T cell infiltration.

Amplification of ligated cDNA took four PCR rounds with SP2 and nested alpha and beta constant primers. TCRdb independently ran MiXCR on the UMI-ligation and nested PCR reads; one entry per CDR3 protein. This table holds fewer than 35,000 distinct CDR3 sequences, about 6.9% found once. This CDR3 comprises 14 residues. With 4 bases clipped from V and 7 bases from J, the junction kept 9 bases outside the gene matches. Germline V lookup: CDR1 DFQATT, CDR2 SNEGSKA (reference sequence). This chain connects TRBV20-1 to TRBJ2-5; TRBD1 agrees at 10 bases. The starting material was skin, obtained from a tuberculin skin test site. The TCR originated in an adult in good health. CDR3 loop: CSAIRGQGSATQYF. For the CDR3, the DNA is TGCAGTGCTATCCGGGGACAGGGGTCCGCGACCCAGTACTTC.